This T cell receptor (beta chain) was captured by sequencing in a study of radiotherapy plus CTLA-4 blockade in lung cancer. Germline values: CDR1 LNHDA, CDR2 SQIVND (reference sequence). V was shortened by 4 bases and J by 7 bases, with 20 bases between the two germline ends. The CDR3 covers 16 residues. The table came from immunoSEQ multiplex PCR; TCRdb's copy has only in-frame clones and leaves some out. The sample shows 62,000 or so clones, 65% to 80% of them seen only once. V is TRBV19 and J is TRBJ1-5; a weak D match, TRBD1 (6 bases). The clonotype comes from a human donor with non-small cell lung cancer who had a complete response to radiotherapy plus ipilimumab. The source material was peripheral blood, sampled from a patient treated with radiotherapy plus ipilimumab. The CDR3 nucleotides are TGTGCCAGTAGTAGGGGAGGGGGAGTCGGAGAACAGCCCCAGCATTTT. Translation: CASSRGGGVGEQPQHF.